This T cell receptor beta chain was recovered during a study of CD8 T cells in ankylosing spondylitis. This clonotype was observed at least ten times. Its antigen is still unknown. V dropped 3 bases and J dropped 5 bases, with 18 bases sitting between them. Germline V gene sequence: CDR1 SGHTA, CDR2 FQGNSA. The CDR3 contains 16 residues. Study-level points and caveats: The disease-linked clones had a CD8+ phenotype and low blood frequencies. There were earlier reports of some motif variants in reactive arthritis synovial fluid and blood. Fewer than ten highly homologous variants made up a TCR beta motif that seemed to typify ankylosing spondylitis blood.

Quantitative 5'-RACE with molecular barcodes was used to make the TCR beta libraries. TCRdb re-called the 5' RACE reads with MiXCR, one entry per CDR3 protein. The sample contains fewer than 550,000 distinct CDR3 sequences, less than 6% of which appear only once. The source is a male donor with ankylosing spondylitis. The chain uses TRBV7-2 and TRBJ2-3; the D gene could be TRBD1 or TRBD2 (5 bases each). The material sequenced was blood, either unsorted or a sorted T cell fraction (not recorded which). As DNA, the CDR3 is TGTGCCAGCAGCTTCCGGGACCCCGTTGTAGGAGATACGCAGTATTTT. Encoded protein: CASSFRDPVVGDTQYF. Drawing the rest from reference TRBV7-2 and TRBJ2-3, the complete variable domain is GAGVSQSPSNKVTEKGKDVELRCDPISGHTALYWYRQSLGQGLEFLIYFQGNSAPDKSGLPSDRFSAERTGGSVSTLTIQRTQQEDSAVYLCASSFRDPVVGDTQYFGPGTRLTVL.